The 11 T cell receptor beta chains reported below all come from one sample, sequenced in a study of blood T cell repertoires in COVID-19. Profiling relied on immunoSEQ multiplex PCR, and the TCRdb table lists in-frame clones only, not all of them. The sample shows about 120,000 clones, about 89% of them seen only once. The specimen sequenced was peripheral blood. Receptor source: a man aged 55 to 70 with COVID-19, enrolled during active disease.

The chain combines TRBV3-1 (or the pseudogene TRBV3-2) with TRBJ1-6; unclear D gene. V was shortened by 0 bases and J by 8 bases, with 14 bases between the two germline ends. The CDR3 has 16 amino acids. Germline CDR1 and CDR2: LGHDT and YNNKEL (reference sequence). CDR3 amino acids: CASSQDPQFADSPLHF. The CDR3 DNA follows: TGTGCCAGCAGCCAAGATCCCCAGTTCGCTGATTCACCCCTCCACTTT.

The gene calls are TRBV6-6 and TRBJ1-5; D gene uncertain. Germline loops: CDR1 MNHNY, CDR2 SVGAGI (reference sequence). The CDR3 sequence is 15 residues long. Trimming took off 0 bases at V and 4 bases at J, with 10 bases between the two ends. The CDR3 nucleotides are TGTGCCAGCAGTTACTCAAGAGCCATAAATCAGCCCCAGCATTTT. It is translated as CASSYSRAINQPQHF.

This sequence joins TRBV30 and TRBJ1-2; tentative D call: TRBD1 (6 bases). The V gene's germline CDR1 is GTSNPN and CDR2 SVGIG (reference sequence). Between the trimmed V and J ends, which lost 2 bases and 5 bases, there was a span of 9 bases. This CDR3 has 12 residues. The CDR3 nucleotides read TGTGCCTGGAGTTGGGACAATTATGGCTACACCTTC. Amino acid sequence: CAWSWDNYGYTF. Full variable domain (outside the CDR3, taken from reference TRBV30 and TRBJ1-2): SQTIHQWPATLVQPVGSPLSLECTVEGTSNPNLYWYRQAAGRGLQLLFYSVGIGQISSEVPQNLSASRPQDRQFILSSKKLLLSDSGFYLCAWSWDNYGYTFGSGTRLTVV.

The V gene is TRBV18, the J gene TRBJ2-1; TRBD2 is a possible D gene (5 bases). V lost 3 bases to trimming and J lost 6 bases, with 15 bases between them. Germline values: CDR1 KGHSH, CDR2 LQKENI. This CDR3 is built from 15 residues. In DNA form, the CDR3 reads TGTGCCAGCTCACCGGGTGGACCCGAGGGCAATGAGCAGTTCTTC. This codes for CASSPGGPEGNEQFF. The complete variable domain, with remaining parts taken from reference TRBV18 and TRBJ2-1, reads NAGVMQNPRHLVRRRGQEARLRCSPMKGHSHVYWYRQLPEEGLKFMVYLQKENIIDESGMPKERFSAEFPKEGPSILRIQQVVRGDSAAYFCASSPGGPEGNEQFFGPGTRLTVL.

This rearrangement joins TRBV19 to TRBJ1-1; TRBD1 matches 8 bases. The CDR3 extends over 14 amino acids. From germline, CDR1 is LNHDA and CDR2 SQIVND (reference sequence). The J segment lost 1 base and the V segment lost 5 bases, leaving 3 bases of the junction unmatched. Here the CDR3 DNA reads TGTGCCAGTAGTCCAGGGGGCTCGAACACTGAAGCTTTCTTT. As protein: CASSPGGSNTEAFF. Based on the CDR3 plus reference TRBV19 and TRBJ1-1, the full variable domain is DGGITQSPKYLFRKEGQNVTLSCEQNLNHDAMYWYRQDPGQGLRLIYYSQIVNDFQKGDIAEGYSVSREKKESFPLTVTSAQKNPTAFYLCASSPGGSNTEAFFGQGTRLTVV.

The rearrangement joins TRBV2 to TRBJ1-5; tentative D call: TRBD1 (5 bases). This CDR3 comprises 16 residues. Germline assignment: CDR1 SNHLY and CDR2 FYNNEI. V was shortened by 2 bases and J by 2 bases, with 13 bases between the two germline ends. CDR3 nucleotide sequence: TGTGCCAGCAGTGAACAGGCGGGGACCGGCAATCAGCCCCAGCATTTT. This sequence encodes CASSEQAGTGNQPQHF.

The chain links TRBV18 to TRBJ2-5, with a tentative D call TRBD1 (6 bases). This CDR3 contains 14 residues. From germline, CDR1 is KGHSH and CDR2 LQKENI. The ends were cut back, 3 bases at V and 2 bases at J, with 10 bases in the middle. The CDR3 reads CASSPTGLQETQYF. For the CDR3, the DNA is TGTGCCAGCTCACCTACAGGGCTTCAAGAGACCCAGTACTTC.

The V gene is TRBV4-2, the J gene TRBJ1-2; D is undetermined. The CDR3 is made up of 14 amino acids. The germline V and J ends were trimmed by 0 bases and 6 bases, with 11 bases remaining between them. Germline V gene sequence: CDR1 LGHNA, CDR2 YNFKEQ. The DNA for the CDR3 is TGTGCCAGCAGCCAAGAAAGCGGGTCGCATGGCTACACCTTC. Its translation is CASSQESGSHGYTF.

The CDR3 spells CASSYRGPGYGYTF. The CDR3 coding sequence is TGTGCCAGCAGTTATCGGGGTCCGGGCTATGGCTACACCTTC. The chain combines TRBV6-5 with TRBJ1-2; D not certain. There are 14 residues in the CDR3. V was pared by 3 bases and J by 4 bases, with 12 bases between. Germline V gives CDR1 MNHEY, CDR2 SVGAGI.

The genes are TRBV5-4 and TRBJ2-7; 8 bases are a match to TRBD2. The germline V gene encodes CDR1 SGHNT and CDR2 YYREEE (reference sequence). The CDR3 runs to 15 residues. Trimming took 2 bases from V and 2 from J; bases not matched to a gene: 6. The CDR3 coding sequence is TGTGCCAGCAGCTTTCGGGGGGGGATTACCTACGAGCAGTACTTC. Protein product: CASSFRGGITYEQYF.

This CDR3 is CASSTYTGTNSGFHF. CDR3 nucleotides: TGTGCCAGCAGCACCTACACAGGGACCAACTCCGGCTTCCACTTT. V gene TRBV7-2 combines with J gene TRBJ1-6, with D perhaps TRBD1 (6 bases). Looked up from germline, CDR1 is SGHTA and CDR2 is FQGNSA. The CDR3 loop spans 15 amino acids. Trimming removed 5 bases from V and 17 bases from J, with 25 bases in between.